The rows below give T cell receptor beta chains drawn from one sample of a study of T cell changes during pregnancy in multiple sclerosis. Generated by immunoSEQ multiplex PCR, the TCRdb table keeps only in-frame clones and is missing some. Of around 53,000 clones listed, approximately 92% are singletons. Specimen: CD4+ T cells from peripheral blood mononuclear cells, collected after pregnancy. All receptors derive from a female donor with multiple sclerosis, enrolled in a pregnancy study. Each CDR3 is given with its conserved first and last residue. A D gene is named only where the DNA matches it firmly. Expanded clones are given a class, and other clones once, few, many or no size at all.

TRBJ1-2 | TRBD1 | TRBV10-3 | . | TGTGCCAGCAAGGGACAGGGACGCTATGGCTACACCTTC | CASKGQGRYGYTF
TRBJ1-5 | . | TRBV7-2 | . | TGTGCCAGCAGCTTAGCCACAGCGGGTCGAAGCGGGGATAGGAAGAATCAGCCCCAGCATTTT | CASSLATAGRSGDRKNQPQHF
TRBJ2-7 | . | TRBV5-1 | . | TGCGCCAGCAGCTTGCGCGGGGACTACGAGCAGTACTTC | CASSLRGDYEQYF
TRBJ1-1 | TRBD1 | TRBV25-1 | . | TGTGCCAGCAAAGACAGGGTGTGGGGTGAAGCTTTCTTT | CASKDRVWGEAFF
TRBJ2-5 | TRBD2 | TRBV5-1 | . | TGCGCCAGCTCGGACAGAGCGGGGGTTCAAGAGACCCAGTACTTC | CASSDRAGVQETQYF
TRBJ2-2 | . | TRBV4-2 | . | TGTGCCAGCAGCCTTGACAAGACGAACACCGGGGAGCTGTTTTTT | CASSLDKTNTGELFF
TRBJ2-7 | . | TRBV6-5 | . | TGTGCCAGCAGTTCCCTATACGAGCAGTACTTC | CASSSLYEQYF
TRBJ1-6 | . | TRBV7-2 | once | TGTGCCAGCATCCCAGACAGGATAAATTCACCCCTCCACTTT | CASIPDRINSPLHF
TRBJ2-7 | . | TRBV10-3 | . | TGTGCCATCAGCCCCGACATCTACGAGCAGTACTTC | CAISPDIYEQYF
TRBJ1-1 | TRBD1 | TRBV5-4 | many | TGTGCCAGCAGCATCACAGGGGGCGCCGGCACTGAAGCTTTCTTT | CASSITGGAGTEAFF
TRBJ2-7 | TRBD2 | TRBV2 | . | TGTGCCAGCAGGGCCGCCGGCGGGGGGACCCACGAGCAGTACTTC | CASRAAGGGTHEQYF
TRBJ1-1 | . | TRBV30 | . | TGTGCCTGGGGACAGAGAATGAACACTGAAGCTTTCTTT | CAWGQRMNTEAFF
TRBJ2-1 | TRBD2 | TRBV7-9 | . | TGTGCCAGCAGCTCCAAGGGCGGCGGGGGGGCCTTAGATGAGCAGTTCTTC | CASSSKGGGGALDEQFF
TRBJ2-3 | TRBD2 | TRBV9 | . | TGTGCCAGCAGCGTGGGGGCGGGGGGGCAGTATTTT | CASSVGAGGQYF
TRBJ1-5 | . | TRBV5-1 | once | TGCGCCAGCAGCCCTGGTGCAGGGGGCAATCAGCCCCAGCATTTT | CASSPGAGGNQPQHF
TRBJ1-3 | . | TRBV1 | . | TGCACCAGCAGCCAAGGACAGTCTCTCTGCCCAACCTCTGGAAACACCATATATTTT | CTSSQGQSLCPTSGNTIYF
TRBJ1-2 | TRBD1 | TRBV28 | . | TGTGCCAGCAGTTCAGGGGGAATTGGCTACACCTTC | CASSSGGIGYTF
TRBJ2-1 | . | TRBV9 | . | TGTGCCAGCAGCGTAGCTCTGAGGTTAGGGAGTGAGCAGTTCTTC | CASSVALRLGSEQFF
TRBJ1-3 | TRBD1 | TRBV11-2 | . | TGTGCCAGCAGCTGGGACAGGGGAAACACCATATATTTT | CASSWDRGNTIYF
TRBJ2-2 | . | TRBV6-6 | . | TGTGCCAGCAGTGTGCGGGTGGGGGAGCTGTTTTTT | CASSVRVGELFF
TRBJ1-1 | TRBD1 | TRBV6-5 | . | TGTGCCAGCACCTCACAGGGGGACACTGAAGCTTTCTTT | CASTSQGDTEAFF
TRBJ2-1 | TRBD2 | TRBV9 | . | TGTGCCAGCAGCCCTAAATCGTGGAACGGGCTAGCGGGGGCTAACAATGAGCAGTTCTTC | CASSPKSWNGLAGANNEQFF
TRBJ1-2 | TRBD1 | TRBV7-8 | . | TGTGCCAGCAGCTTACGGGACAGTTTTATCTATGGCTACACCTTC | CASSLRDSFIYGYTF
TRBJ1-2 | TRBD1 | TRBV19 | . | TGTGCCAGCCGCAATGCCGGGACAGTCTATGGCTACACCTTC | CASRNAGTVYGYTF
TRBJ2-3 | TRBD1 | TRBV5-6 | . | TGTGCCAGCAGCTTGTACAGGGGACCAGATACGCAGTATTTT | CASSLYRGPDTQYF
TRBJ2-7 | TRBD2 | TRBV7-2 | . | TGTGCCAGCAGCTTAAGCGGCGGGGGGGCCTACGAGCAGTACTTC | CASSLSGGGAYEQYF
TRBJ2-1 | . | TRBV27 | . | TGTGCCAGCACCCCTTGGTCTACGACTAGTAGCAATGAGCAGTTCTTC | CASTPWSTTSSNEQFF
TRBJ1-4 | . | TRBV7-2 | . | TGTGCCAGCAGCTTAGCAAGGACAGCCCATAATGAAAAACTGTTTTTT | CASSLARTAHNEKLFF
TRBJ2-7 | TRBD2 | TRBV9 | . | TGTGCCAGCAGCGCGGGACTAGCCCCCTACGAGCAGTACTTC | CASSAGLAPYEQYF
TRBJ2-1 | . | TRBV7-9 | . | TGTGCCAACGCCCTCTCTGGCCCCTACAATGAGCAGTTCTTC | CANALSGPYNEQFF
TRBJ1-6 | . | TRBV9 | . | TGTGCCAGCAGCGCTAATGAGAGACAACACCATTCACCCCTCCACTTT | CASSANERQHHSPLHF
TRBJ2-7 | . | TRBV7-9 | . | TGTGCCAGCAGCCATGGACAGATAACCTACGAGCAGTACTTC | CASSHGQITYEQYF
TRBJ2-3 | . | TRBV2 | . | TGTGCCAGCAGGCCCTCGAGAAACAGGGGGAGGGGAGATACGCAGTATTTT | CASRPSRNRGRGDTQYF
TRBJ1-5 | TRBD1 | TRBV10-3 | . | TGTGCCATCGGCGTGGGACAGGGTGGTCAGCCCCAGCATTTT | CAIGVGQGGQPQHF
TRBJ2-5 | TRBD2 | TRBV4-2 | . | TGTGCCAGCAGCCAAGATGGGGGGACTAGTTTCCAAGAGACCCAGTACTTC | CASSQDGGTSFQETQYF
TRBJ1-5 | . | TRBV5-4 | . | TGTGCCAGCAGCTTAGGAGGTAGCAATCAGCCCCAGCATTTT | CASSLGGSNQPQHF
TRBJ2-5 | TRBD2 | TRBV5-5 | . | TGTGCCAGCAGCTTGCCGCGGGGGGGGCAGGAGACCCAGTACTTC | CASSLPRGGQETQYF
TRBJ1-2 | . | TRBV6-1 | . | TGTGCCAGCACAGGGGATGGTTATGGCTACACCTTC | CASTGDGYGYTF
TRBJ1-1 | . | TRBV29-1 | . | TGCAGCGTTGAAAGGGGGAACACTGAAGCTTTCTTT | CSVERGNTEAFF
TRBJ2-7 | . | TRBV7-2 | . | TGTGCCAGCAGCTTAGTCCGGGGGTTTACGTACTTC | CASSLVRGFTYF
TRBJ1-6 | . | TRBV7-3 | . | TGTGCCAGCAGCCGAGACCGGGATTCACCCCTCCACTTT | CASSRDRDSPLHF
TRBJ2-3 | TRBD2 | TRBV5-6 | . | TGTGCCAGCAGCCTAACTTCGACTAGCGGTGGCGCAGATACGCAGTATTTT | CASSLTSTSGGADTQYF
TRBJ2-7 | . | TRBV6-5 | once | TGTGCCAGCTGGGGGGGGCAGGGCGGCGAGCAGTACTTC | CASWGGQGGEQYF
TRBJ2-7 | . | TRBV4-1 | . | TGCGCCAGCAGTGATCGGCGTAGGGGGAAGTACGAGCAGTACTTC | CASSDRRRGKYEQYF
TRBJ2-5 | . | TRBV9 | . | TGTGCCAGCACCGAGAGGGGGGGGAGAGAGACCCAGTACTTC | CASTERGGRETQYF
TRBJ1-2 | TRBD1 | TRBV5-1 | . | TGCGCCAGCAGCCAGAGTGGACAGGGGGCGTCCTATGGCTACACCTTC | CASSQSGQGASYGYTF
TRBJ1-4 | . | TRBV7-2 | . | TGTGCCAGCAGCCGAGACAGGAATAATGAAAAACTGTTTTTT | CASSRDRNNEKLFF
TRBJ1-6 | . | TRBV30 | . | TGTGCCTGGAATCGTGTTTCACCCCTCCACTTT | CAWNRVSPLHF
TRBJ2-1 | TRBD2 | TRBV6-1 | . | TGTGCCAGCAGTAAAGAGACGGGACTAGCGGGGGGGCCTCACTACAATGAGCAGTTCTTC | CASSKETGLAGGPHYNEQFF
TRBJ1-1 | . | TRBV5-6 | . | TGTGCCAGCAGCGAGTACACGGGGACTGAAGCTTTCTTT | CASSEYTGTEAFF
TRBJ2-7 | TRBD2 | TRBV7-2 | . | TGTGCCAGCAGCCCGGGGGGGCTTACCGAGCAGTACTTC | CASSPGGLTEQYF